This passage covers 28 T cell receptor beta chains from one sample sequenced in a study of cytomegalovirus exposure and HLA in healthy donors. The PCR contained 60 Vbeta and 13 Jbeta primers. This table comes from immunoSEQ multiplex PCR, and its TCRdb copy is limited to in-frame clones, with some not included. The sample contains 150,000 or so clones, over 60% of which appear only once. The sample was PBMCs. These receptors came from a male donor in good health and CMV-seropositive.

The chain couples TRBV28 to TRBJ2-5, with D possibly matching TRBD1 (6 bases). This CDR3 is built from 16 residues. The germline gives CDR1 MDHEN, CDR2 SYDVKM. With 7 bases removed from V and 4 bases from J, the gap between germline ends came to 22 bases. In nucleotides, the CDR3 is TGTGCCAGCACCCTACAGGGAGCCCTGGGTGGAGAGACCCAGTACTTC. It specifies CASTLQGALGGETQYF. Full variable domain (remainder filled in from reference TRBV28 and TRBJ2-5): DVKVTQSSRYLVKRTGEKVFLECVQDMDHENMFWYRQDPGLGLRLIYFSYDVKMKEKGDIPEGYSVSREKKERFSLILESASTNQTSMYLCASTLQGALGGETQYFGPGTRLLVL.

This clone appeared once. The chain employs TRBV7-7 and TRBJ2-2; unclear D gene. This CDR3 comprises 14 residues. V lost 5 bases and J 2 bases, leaving 9 bases between the germline ends. CDR1 is SSHAT and CDR2 is FNYEAQ in the germline V gene (reference sequence). The CDR3 spells CASSILFNTGELFF. The CDR3 coding sequence is TGTGCCAGCAGCATACTGTTCAACACCGGGGAGCTGTTTTTT.

This rearrangement joins TRBV7-2 to TRBJ2-1; TRBD2 is a possible D gene (6 bases). Trimming shortened V by 1 base and J by 0 bases, and 13 bases separated the two germline ends. The length of the CDR3 is 17 residues. Germline-derived CDR1 and CDR2 are SGHTA and FQGNSA. CDR3 loop: CASSLGPSALSYNEQFF. CDR3 in DNA: TGTGCCAGCAGCTTAGGGCCTAGCGCCCTCTCCTACAATGAGCAGTTCTTC.

V and J are TRBV5-6 and TRBJ2-5, with 7 bases fitting TRBD1. The CDR3 runs 15 residues. Germline values: CDR1 SGHDT, CDR2 YYEEEE. V gave up 0 bases and J gave up 5 bases; unmatched junction bases: 7. The CDR3 protein is CASSLGQGSWETQYF. In DNA, the CDR3 is TGTGCCAGCAGCTTGGGACAGGGAAGTTGGGAGACCCAGTACTTC.

This clone has only a few counts. One junction end disagrees with the germline gene, perhaps due to a read error. The chain couples TRBV2 to TRBJ2-6, with 9 bases that match TRBD1. The CDR3 length is 12 residues. Per germline, CDR1 SNHLY and CDR2 FYNNEI. CDR3 sequence: CAKHGTGNGLTF. Here the CDR3 DNA reads TGTGCCAAGCACGGGACAGGGAACGGCCTGACTTTC. The full variable domain, rest sourced from reference TRBV2 and TRBJ2-6, is EPEVTQTPSHQVTQMGQEVILRCVPISNHLYFYWYRQILGQKVEFLVSFYNNEISEKSEIFDDQFSVERPDGSNFTLKIRSTKLEDSAMYFCAKHGTGNGLTFGAGSRLTVL.

The CDR3 coding sequence is TGTGCCAGCAGCCGCGGACTAGCGGTTGCAGGGGAGCTGTTTTTT. It is translated as CASSRGLAVAGELFF. This chain joins TRBV11-3 and TRBJ2-2; TRBD2 matches at 10 bases. Germline loops: CDR1 SGHNT, CDR2 YENEEA. The CDR3 extends over 15 amino acids. Unmatched junction bases numbered 8, after V lost 5 bases and J lost 8 bases.

The V and J genes are TRBV5-4 and TRBJ2-5, with unresolved D. TRBJ2-7 matches the DNA end more closely, so the J call is doubtful. The CDR3 loop spans 14 amino acids. Germline lookup yields CDR1 SGHNT and CDR2 YYREEE (reference sequence). DNA for the CDR3: TGTGCCAGCAGCTTGGAAGCCGTTCCCTACGAGCAGTACTTC. This codes for CASSLEAVPYEQYF.

The chain combines TRBV11-2 with TRBJ2-7; D ambiguous. Germline CDR1 reads SGHAT; CDR2 reads FQNNGV. The CDR3 runs to 14 residues. V was pared by 4 bases and J by 5 bases, with 15 bases between. The CDR3 region is CASSWRRVGNEQYF. The CDR3 nucleotides read TGTGCCAGCAGCTGGCGTCGGGTAGGAAACGAGCAGTACTTC.

The gene calls are TRBV9 and TRBJ1-1; TRBD1 matches at 9 bases. J was trimmed by 0 bases and V by 3 bases; bases with no gene match: 0. The germline V gene has CDR1 SGDLS and CDR2 YYNGEE. The CDR3 spans 14 residues. The CDR3 nucleotides are TGTGCCAGCAGCGGGGACAGGGTGAACACTGAAGCTTTCTTT. It encodes CASSGDRVNTEAFF.

This rearrangement joins TRBV13 to TRBJ2-2, with 7 bases matching TRBD2. V lost 3 bases to trimming and J lost 0 bases; unmatched junction nucleotides: 4. Per the germline V gene, CDR1 is PRHDT and CDR2 is FYEKMQ (reference sequence). The CDR3 is made up of 16 amino acids. CDR3 amino acids: CASSFSGPANTGELFF. In DNA form, the CDR3 reads TGTGCCAGCAGCTTTAGCGGGCCTGCGAACACCGGGGAGCTGTTTTTT.

V usage is TRBV10-1 and J usage is TRBJ1-6; D perhaps matches TRBD1 (6 bases). Germline values: CDR1 WNHNN, CDR2 SYGVQD (reference sequence). This CDR3 has 18 amino acids. V was pared by 0 bases and J by 13 bases, with 25 bases between. Here the CDR3 DNA reads TGCGCCAGCAGTGAGTCCACTGGGGGCCGTCGTCAGGGTCAGCCCCTCCACTTT. This codes for CASSESTGGRRQGQPLHF.

The chain couples TRBV13 to TRBJ2-7; 14 bases align to TRBD2. The V gene end was trimmed by 5 bases and the J gene end by 4 bases; junction bases not matched to a gene: 4. CDR3 length: 15 residues. Germline CDR1 and CDR2: PRHDT and FYEKMQ (reference sequence). The CDR3 coding sequence is TGTGCCAGCAGCCCAAGGACTAGCGGGAGGTACGAGCAGTACTTC. This encodes CASSPRTSGRYEQYF.

The chain couples TRBV28 to TRBJ1-2, with TRBD1 matching 9 bases. This CDR3 has 15 amino acids. Germline V lookup: CDR1 MDHEN, CDR2 SYDVKM. V was clipped by 6 bases and J by 5 bases; unmatched bases: 10. The CDR3 protein is CASSLYRTGEYGYTF. Written as DNA, the CDR3 is TGTGCCAGCAGCCTTTACCGGACAGGGGAATATGGCTACACCTTC.

The chain's CDR3 is CSVHTPSLGEAQYF. DNA for the CDR3: TGCAGCGTCCACACCCCTAGCTTGGGGGAGGCCCAGTACTTC. The chain employs TRBV29-1 and TRBJ2-5; tentatively, D is TRBD2 (6 bases). Trimming removed 6 bases from V and 9 bases from J, with 23 bases in between. CDR1 and CDR2 (germline): SQVTM, ANQGSEA. This CDR3 contains 14 residues.

This chain links TRBV27 with TRBJ2-4, with 7 bases matching TRBD2. CDR1 is MNHEY, CDR2 SMNVEV, per germline (reference sequence). J was trimmed by 8 bases and V by 6 bases; bases with no gene match: 10. The CDR3 length is 14 residues. The CDR3 region is CASSSGWGGDIQYF. For the CDR3, the DNA is TGTGCCAGCAGCTCCGGGTGGGGGGGAGACATTCAGTACTTC.

The chain joins TRBV15 to TRBJ2-1, with 10 bases aligning to TRBD1. Looked up from germline, CDR1 is LNHNV and CDR2 is YYDKDF (reference sequence). CDR3 size: 16 residues. Trimming cost V 0 bases and J 8 bases; bases outside gene matches: 7. CDR3 in DNA: TGTGCCACCAGCAGAGAGGGGACAGGGGAAAGGGATGAGCAGTTCTTC. Its translation: CATSREGTGERDEQFF.

This chain links TRBV29-1 with TRBJ2-1; 7 bases map to TRBD1. Germline V gives CDR1 SQVTM, CDR2 ANQGSEA. The length of the CDR3 is 16 residues. The V gene end was trimmed by 0 bases and the J gene end by 1 base; junction bases not matched to a gene: 6. The CDR3 coding sequence is TGCAGCGTTGAAGATCCGGACAGGAGATCCTACAATGAGCAGTTCTTC. Its protein product is CSVEDPDRRSYNEQFF.

This chain connects TRBV6-5 to TRBJ1-1; no definite D call. Germline assignment: CDR1 MNHEY and CDR2 SVGAGI. The CDR3 contains 14 residues. V shed 2 bases and J shed 1 base, with 8 bases lying between them. The CDR3, as DNA: TGTGCCAGCAGTTACGGAGCGGGGAACACTGAAGCTTTCTTT. This encodes CASSYGAGNTEAFF.

The rearrangement links TRBV11-1 to TRBJ1-5, with D hard to call. This CDR3 spans 13 amino acids. Germline V lookup: CDR1 SGHAT, CDR2 FQDESV (reference sequence). The V end lost 1 base, the J end lost 5 bases, and 6 bases lay between the germline ends. CDR3 sequence (DNA): TGTGCCAGCAGCTTAGGGGCTTATCAGCCCCAGCATTTT. Translating it yields CASSLGAYQPQHF.

J is TRBJ1-1 and V is TRBV5-1; D is possibly TRBD1 (6 bases). CDR1 is SGHRS, CDR2 YFSETQ, per germline. The CDR3 runs 15 residues. V shed 0 bases and J shed 1 base, with 10 bases lying between them. The CDR3, as DNA: TGCGCCAGCAGCTTGGGGCAGGGACAGAACACTGAAGCTTTCTTT. As protein: CASSLGQGQNTEAFF.

As to this clone: In the same sample, other DNA sequences code for this CDR3. This chain connects TRBV5-1 to TRBJ1-5; 7 nucleotides agree with TRBD1. Germline CDR1 reads SGHRS; CDR2 reads YFSETQ. The CDR3 contains 15 residues. The J segment lost 0 bases and the V segment lost 4 bases, leaving 4 bases of the junction unmatched. The CDR3 sequence is CASSPGQYSNQPQHF. DNA of the CDR3: TGCGCCAGCAGCCCGGGACAGTATAGCAATCAGCCCCAGCATTTT.

The chain employs TRBV6-1 and TRBJ1-2; D might be TRBD1 (5 bases). The CDR3 runs to 13 residues. The germline CDR1 and CDR2 sequences are MNHNS and SASEGT. V dropped 8 bases and J dropped 6 bases, with 16 bases sitting between them. The CDR3 sequence: CASLGSGADGYTF. DNA of the CDR3: TGTGCCAGCTTGGGGAGCGGGGCAGATGGCTACACCTTC.

Remarks on this clone: The junction and the germline gene differ at one end; a read error may be behind it. This sequence joins TRBV7-9 and TRBJ2-2; 7 nucleotides agree with TRBD1. The CDR3 has 14 amino acids. Per the germline V gene, CDR1 is SEHNR and CDR2 is FQNEAQ (reference sequence). The CDR3 coding sequence is TGTTCCAGCAGCCGACAGGGGAACACCGGGGAGCTGTTTTTT. This gives the protein CSSSRQGNTGELFF.

The CDR3 DNA reads TGTGCCAGCAGTATAGCAGCTACTTACGCGAACACCGGGGAGCTGTTTTTT. Translated: CASSIAATYANTGELFF. The V call is TRBV7-6, the J call TRBJ2-2; the D is unclear. The CDR3 spans 17 residues. V lost 6 bases to trimming and J lost 0 bases, with 17 bases between them. The germline gives CDR1 SGHVS, CDR2 FNYEAQ.

This rearrangement joins TRBV28 to TRBJ1-2; TRBD1 matches at 7 bases. The CDR3 extends over 16 amino acids. CDR1 MDHEN and CDR2 SYDVKM come from the germline V gene. V was pared by 5 bases and J by 0 bases, with 9 bases of the junction left unmatched. The CDR3 region has the DNA TGTGCCAGCAGTCCCGATCGGGACAGACCTAACTATGGCTACACCTTC. Its protein product is CASSPDRDRPNYGYTF.

This clone was picked up one time. The V gene is TRBV11-2, the J gene TRBJ1-3, with 8 positions matching TRBD1. Germline V gives CDR1 SGHAT, CDR2 FQNNGV. J gave up 4 bases and V 5 bases, and 10 bases lay outside the gene matches. The CDR3 has 16 residues. This CDR3 is CASSVSGQGLGNTIYF. CDR3 nucleotides: TGTGCCAGCAGCGTATCCGGACAGGGACTCGGAAACACCATATATTTT.

This sequence joins TRBV9 and TRBJ2-5; 8 bases are a match to TRBD1. The germline gives CDR1 SGDLS, CDR2 YYNGEE. CDR3 length: 15 amino acids. J lost 5 bases, V lost 2 bases, and 8 bases had no gene match. The CDR3 region has the DNA TGTGCCAGCAGCGTTGGGGACAGGACTCCCGAGACCCAGTACTTC. Translating it yields CASSVGDRTPETQYF.

The chain has TRBV5-6 and TRBJ2-1; possible D gene TRBD1, 5 bases. V lost 5 bases to trimming and J lost 2 bases, with 14 bases between them. CDR1 is SGHDT and CDR2 is YYEEEE in the germline V gene. CDR3 length: 15 amino acids. CDR3 region: CASSSTKGPYNEQFF. CDR3 bases: TGTGCCAGCAGTTCTACAAAGGGGCCCTACAATGAGCAGTTCTTC.